The 2 T cell receptor beta chains reported below all come from one sample, sequenced in a study of T cell repertoires in ileal Crohn's disease. Method: immunoSEQ multiplex PCR; TCRdb's copy keeps in-frame clones and lacks some. The data hold about 6,900 clones, with approximately 86% observed a single time. The sample consisted of ileal tissue. The origin of the receptors is an adult with Crohn's disease.

The CDR3 region has the DNA TGTGCCAGCAGCGCGGCCCCGGGGGGCACTGAAGCTTTCTTT. It yields the protein CASSAAPGGTEAFF. The V and J genes are TRBV28 and TRBJ1-1, with a weak D call TRBD1 (5 bases). Germline V gene lookup returns CDR1 MDHEN and CDR2 SYDVKM. Trimming removed 6 bases at V and 4 bases at J, with 15 bases between. The CDR3 runs 14 residues.

This clone was observed a few times. The V and J genes are TRBV27 and TRBJ2-2; tentative D call: TRBD2 (6 bases). V gave up 3 bases and J gave up 2 bases, with 7 bases separating them. The V gene's germline CDR1 is MNHEY and CDR2 SMNVEV (reference sequence). This CDR3 has 14 residues. DNA of the CDR3: TGTGCCAGCAGTTTCGGGACTAACACCGGGGAGCTGTTTTTT. This codes for CASSFGTNTGELFF.